These 30 T cell receptor beta chains came from one sample sequenced in a study of radiotherapy plus CTLA-4 blockade in lung cancer. Some clones are missing from TCRdb's copy, which holds only in-frame ones; the method was immunoSEQ multiplex PCR. The sample lists roughly 100,000 clones; approximately 81% were seen once. The source was peripheral blood, collected from a patient treated with radiotherapy plus ipilimumab. These receptors were taken from a human donor with non-small cell lung cancer that progressed on radiotherapy plus ipilimumab. Some clones in this sample may be carry-over from other donors' samples.

V gene TRBV7-8 combines with J gene TRBJ2-3, with 8 bases aligning to TRBD2. V was pared by 6 bases and J by 3 bases, with 11 bases of the junction left unmatched. CDR3 size: 16 residues. Looked up from germline, CDR1 is SGHVS and CDR2 is FQNEAQ. The CDR3 bases are TGTGCCAGCAGAGACAGCGGGGGCTCCCCGACAGATACGCAGTATTTT. Translating gives CASRDSGGSPTDTQYF.

The V gene is TRBV7-3, the J gene TRBJ2-1; TRBD2 is a possible D gene (6 bases). The CDR3 totals 14 residues. The germline V gene has CDR1 SGHTA and CDR2 FQGTGA. V dropped 5 bases and J dropped 3 bases, with 11 bases sitting between them. This CDR3 reads CASSRSGVYNEQFF. CDR3 bases: TGTGCCAGCAGCCGGTCGGGAGTCTACAATGAGCAGTTCTTC.

The chain carries TRBV25-1 and TRBJ2-2, with 7 nucleotides matching TRBD1. The CDR3 is made up of 16 amino acids. V gave up 3 bases and J gave up 6 bases; unmatched junction bases: 10. Germline CDR1 MGHDK, CDR2 SYGVNS. CDR3 sequence reads: CASSDRTGASPGELFF. CDR3 DNA: TGTGCCAGCAGTGATCGTACAGGGGCAAGCCCCGGGGAGCTGTTTTTT.

The V and J genes are TRBV19 and TRBJ2-3, with no clear D. This CDR3 is built from 12 residues. Per germline, CDR1 LNHDA and CDR2 SQIVND (reference sequence). Trimming left V 5 bases short and J 6 bases short, with 9 bases between. DNA of the CDR3: TGTGCCAGTAGTGGTGTCTCGGATACGCAGTATTTT. It yields the protein CASSGVSDTQYF.

To note about this clone: The sample holds other DNA sequences that translate to the same CDR3. The chain employs TRBV18 and TRBJ2-7; D is undetermined. The V gene lost 3 bases and the J gene lost 2 bases, with 5 bases spanning the gap. The CDR3 loop spans 12 amino acids. Looked up from germline, CDR1 is KGHSH and CDR2 is LQKENI. DNA for the CDR3: TGTGCCAGCTCACCCACAACCTACGAGCAGTACTTC. This gives the protein CASSPTTYEQYF.

V is TRBV13 and J is TRBJ2-3, with D tentatively TRBD1 (6 bases). V was trimmed by 2 bases and J by 7 bases, leaving 13 bases between them. CDR1 is PRHDT, CDR2 FYEKMQ, per germline (reference sequence). This CDR3 is built from 14 residues. CDR3 residues: CASSLLGAVNTQYF. CDR3 sequence (DNA): TGTGCCAGCAGCTTATTGGGGGCGGTGAATACGCAGTATTTT.

This chain connects TRBV5-5 to TRBJ1-6; D uncertain. Trimming removed 1 base from V and 0 bases from J, with 5 bases in between. Germline V gene data show CDR1 as SGHKS and CDR2 as YYEKEE (reference sequence). This CDR3 contains 15 residues. The CDR3 DNA is TGTGCCAGCAGCTTGAGCCACTCCTATAATTCACCCCTCCACTTT. This translates into CASSLSHSYNSPLHF. Full variable domain (remainder filled in from reference TRBV5-5 and TRBJ1-6): DAGVTQSPTHLIKTRGQQVTLRCSPISGHKSVSWYQQVLGQGPQFIFQYYEKEERGRGNFPDRFSARQFPNYSSELNVNALLLGDSALYLCASSLSHSYNSPLHFGNGTRLTVT.

The chain is built from TRBV5-1 and TRBJ1-2; D remains unclear. This CDR3 spans 16 amino acids. Between the trimmed V and J ends, which lost 4 bases and 5 bases, there was a span of 21 bases. Germline CDR1 is SGHRS and CDR2 is YFSETQ. The CDR3, as DNA: TGCGCCAGCAGCCCGGAGATAGGCGCGTCGGGGTATGGCTACACCTTC. It translates to CASSPEIGASGYGYTF.

The rearrangement links TRBV6-1 to TRBJ2-1, with a tentative D call TRBD2 (6 bases). Trimming cost V 2 bases and J 4 bases, with 9 bases left between them. The CDR3 is made up of 14 amino acids. Germline V lookup: CDR1 MNHNS, CDR2 SASEGT. CDR3 DNA sequence: TGTGCCAGCAGTGAAACCCGGGAGTACAATGAGCAGTTCTTC. As protein: CASSETREYNEQFF.

This chain connects TRBV7-9 to TRBJ1-5; TRBD1 is a possible D gene (6 bases). Germline V gene sequence: CDR1 SEHNR, CDR2 FQNEAQ (reference sequence). This CDR3 is 15 amino acids long. Trimming shortened V by 4 bases and J by 1 base, and 11 bases separated the two germline ends. The CDR3 is CASSSTTGSNQPQHF. CDR3 DNA: TGTGCCAGCAGCTCAACCACAGGGAGCAATCAGCCCCAGCATTTT. Full variable domain (rest looked up from reference TRBV7-9 and TRBJ1-5): DTGVSQNPRHKITKRGQNVTFRCDPISEHNRLYWYRQTLGQGPEFLTYFQNEAQLEKSRLLSDRFSAERPKGSFSTLEIQRTEQGDSAMYLCASSSTTGSNQPQHFGDGTRLSIL.

The chain combines TRBV18 with TRBJ2-3, with D possibly TRBD2 on 6 matching bases. This CDR3 is 16 amino acids long. The germline V gene has CDR1 KGHSH and CDR2 LQKENI. V lost 2 bases, J lost 2 bases, and 14 bases lay in between. Here the CDR3 reads CASSPTVRRVTDTQYF. The CDR3 coding sequence is TGTGCCAGCTCACCAACCGTAAGGAGGGTCACAGATACGCAGTATTTT.

J is TRBJ2-7 and V is TRBV5-4; 8 positions match TRBD1. Losses at the gene ends were 1 base for V and 1 base for J; bases not matched to a gene: 4. Germline V gives CDR1 SGHNT, CDR2 YYREEE (reference sequence). The CDR3 spans 15 residues. CDR3 loop: CASSLTGTGSYEQYF. DNA of the CDR3: TGTGCCAGCAGCTTGACCGGGACAGGATCCTACGAGCAGTACTTC.

The rearrangement uses TRBV7-8 and TRBJ1-5, with TRBD1 matching 9 bases. The V segment lost 5 bases and the J segment 11 bases; nucleotides outside the gene matches: 13. From germline, CDR1 is SGHVS and CDR2 FQNEAQ. This CDR3 region has 15 residues. CDR3 DNA: TGTGCCAGCAGCCGTCCGGGACAGGGAATAAGGGCCCAGCATTTT. Translation gives CASSRPGQGIRAQHF.

The genes are TRBV7-3 and TRBJ2-3, with D hard to call. With 2 bases removed from V and 5 bases from J, the gap between germline ends came to 8 bases. The CDR3 loop spans 13 amino acids. Germline-derived CDR1 and CDR2 are SGHTA and FQGTGA. The CDR3 sequence is CASSLGSEDTQYF. The CDR3, as DNA: TGTGCCAGCAGCTTAGGGTCAGAAGATACGCAGTATTTT.

A remark on this clone: The junction and the germline gene differ at one end; a read error may be behind it. This chain links TRBV6-5 with TRBJ2-7, with TRBD1 matching 9 bases. Germline-derived CDR1 and CDR2 are MNHEY and SVGAGI. The CDR3 is 13 amino acids. CDR3 coding DNA: TGTGCCAGCAGTTACCATCCGGGACAGGGCCCCGTCTTC. It translates to CASSYHPGQGPVF.

The chain links TRBV9 to TRBJ1-1; D possibly corresponds to TRBD1 (6 bases). Germline lookup yields CDR1 SGDLS and CDR2 YYNGEE. V gave up 0 bases and J gave up 1 base, with 13 bases separating them. The CDR3 extends over 16 amino acids. CDR3 nucleotide sequence: TGTGCCAGCAGCGTAGCTCCAAACAGGGAGAACACTGAAGCTTTCTTT. Translated: CASSVAPNRENTEAFF.

The CDR3 loop reads CAFGQAGDEQYF. CDR3 bases: TGTGCCTTTGGACAGGCTGGGGACGAGCAGTACTTC. The rearrangement uses TRBV30 and TRBJ2-7, with TRBD1 identical over 7 bases. The CDR3 is 12 residues long. The trim removed 7 bases at V and 5 bases at J, leaving 8 bases unmatched. Germline-derived CDR1 and CDR2 are GTSNPN and SVGIG (reference sequence).

V usage is TRBV2 and J usage is TRBJ2-2; TRBD2 agrees at 10 bases. Losses at the gene ends were 4 bases for V and 5 bases for J; bases not matched to a gene: 10. In germline, CDR1 is SNHLY, CDR2 FYNNEI. This CDR3 contains 17 residues. This CDR3 reads CASSGPGVAGGTGELFF. The CDR3 DNA is TGTGCCAGCAGTGGCCCTGGGGTAGCGGGGGGTACCGGGGAGCTGTTTTTT.

This clone has only one observation. The rearrangement links TRBV2 to TRBJ1-3; TRBD1 matches 7 bases. CDR1 is SNHLY and CDR2 is FYNNEI in the germline V gene. V shed 3 bases and J 0 bases; nucleotides not matched to a gene: 5. This CDR3 has 16 residues. The CDR3 is CASSDGYRGSGNTIYF. For the CDR3, the DNA is TGTGCCAGCAGTGACGGGTACAGGGGCTCTGGAAACACCATATATTTT.

The genes are TRBV5-1 and TRBJ1-3, with D tentatively TRBD1 (5 bases). The CDR3 extends over 15 amino acids. The germline CDR1 and CDR2 sequences are SGHRS and YFSETQ. V lost 3 bases to trimming and J lost 0 bases, with 10 bases between them. The CDR3 loop reads CASSSTGDSGNTIYF. For the CDR3, the DNA is TGCGCCAGCAGCTCTACAGGAGACTCTGGAAACACCATATATTTT.

This clone occurred once. This chain joins TRBV7-2 and TRBJ2-7, with D perhaps TRBD1 (5 bases). CDR1 and CDR2 (germline): SGHTA, FQGNSA. V was clipped by 1 base and J by 3 bases, with 10 bases between them. The CDR3 has 14 residues. The CDR3 spells CASSLGDSNYEQYF. DNA of the CDR3: TGTGCCAGCAGCTTAGGAGACAGCAACTACGAGCAGTACTTC.

The chain has TRBV2 and TRBJ2-3, with 10 bases fitting TRBD2. Germline CDR1 and CDR2: SNHLY and FYNNEI. This CDR3 region has 14 residues. The V segment lost 6 bases and the J segment 3 bases; nucleotides outside the gene matches: 3. The CDR3 reads CASRPGLATDTQYF. As DNA, the CDR3 is TGTGCCAGCAGACCGGGACTAGCGACAGATACGCAGTATTTT.

The chain joins TRBV5-1 to TRBJ1-1; TRBD1 might be the D (6 bases). V was cut by 0 bases and J by 0 bases, with 12 bases left in between. The CDR3 is made up of 16 amino acids. CDR1 is SGHRS and CDR2 is YFSETQ in the germline V gene. The CDR3 bases are TGCGCCAGCAGCTTGGCCAGGGGAGGGATGAACACTGAAGCTTTCTTT. Amino acids: CASSLARGGMNTEAFF.

The rearrangement uses TRBV9 and TRBJ1-1; D gene ambiguous. The CDR3 has 14 residues. Deletions cut 4 bases from V and 0 bases from J, with 10 bases between. CDR1 is SGDLS and CDR2 is YYNGEE in the germline V gene. CDR3 loop: CASSPDIMNTEAFF. CDR3 bases: TGTGCCAGCAGCCCCGACATCATGAACACTGAAGCTTTCTTT.

This chain joins TRBV19 and TRBJ1-3; D is uncertain. V lost 7 bases, J lost 0 bases, and 13 bases lay in between. The CDR3 sequence is 15 residues long. Germline V CDR1 and CDR2: LNHDA, SQIVND (reference sequence). Written as DNA, the CDR3 is TGTGCCAGTAAGGGCGGAGGAAGCTCTGGAAACACCATATATTTT. Translated, it gives CASKGGGSSGNTIYF. Full variable domain (remainder filled in from reference TRBV19 and TRBJ1-3): DGGITQSPKYLFRKEGQNVTLSCEQNLNHDAMYWYRQDPGQGLRLIYYSQIVNDFQKGDIAEGYSVSREKKESFPLTVTSAQKNPTAFYLCASKGGGSSGNTIYFGEGSWLTVV.

The chain carries TRBV5-1 and TRBJ2-7, with 7 bases identical to TRBD1. V shed 0 bases, J shed 3 bases, and the junction held 3 bases outside the gene matches. Germline CDR1 is SGHRS and CDR2 is YFSETQ. The CDR3 contains 14 residues. The CDR3, as DNA: TGCGCCAGCAGCTTGGTAGGGGGCGTCTACGAGCAGTACTTC. This gives the protein CASSLVGGVYEQYF. The full variable domain, with the rest looked up from reference TRBV5-1 and TRBJ2-7, is KAGVTQTPRYLIKTRGQQVTLSCSPISGHRSVSWYQQTPGQGLQFLFEYFSETQRNKGNFPGRFSGRQFSNSRSEMNVSTLELGDSALYLCASSLVGGVYEQYFGPGTRLTVT.

This sequence joins TRBV23-1 and TRBJ1-4; D is uncertain. TRBV23-1 is designated an ORF whose function remains uncertain. The CDR3 covers 14 residues. The germline V and J ends were trimmed by 3 bases and 7 bases, with 12 bases remaining between them. CDR3 DNA: TGCGCCAGCAGTCACTCGCGTCCCGGTGAAAAACTGTTTTTT. It yields the protein CASSHSRPGEKLFF.

This chain connects TRBV9 to TRBJ2-1; TRBD2 aligns across 14 bases. CDR1 is SGDLS and CDR2 is YYNGEE in the germline V gene. The trim removed 2 bases at V and 2 bases at J, leaving 6 bases unmatched. CDR3 length: 18 amino acids. The chain's CDR3 is CASSVGLAGGSTYNEQFF. The CDR3, as DNA: TGTGCCAGCAGCGTTGGACTAGCGGGGGGTTCGACCTACAATGAGCAGTTCTTC.

J is TRBJ2-1 and V is TRBV27, with 8 bases that match TRBD1. The length of the CDR3 is 16 residues. V shed 3 bases and J 3 bases; nucleotides not matched to a gene: 7. CDR1 is MNHEY, CDR2 SMNVEV, per germline (reference sequence). The DNA for the CDR3 is TGTGCCAGCAGTTTTTCGACAGGGGAGTTCTACAATGAGCAGTTCTTC. It translates to CASSFSTGEFYNEQFF.

This chain joins TRBV5-1 and TRBJ1-1, with D perhaps matching TRBD1 (6 bases). This CDR3 contains 14 residues. Trimming took off 0 bases at V and 7 bases at J, with 13 bases between the two ends. From germline, CDR1 is SGHRS and CDR2 YFSETQ. CDR3 loop: CASSLGQRGGEAFF. In nucleotides, the CDR3 is TGCGCCAGCAGCTTGGGGCAACGAGGGGGTGAAGCTTTCTTT.